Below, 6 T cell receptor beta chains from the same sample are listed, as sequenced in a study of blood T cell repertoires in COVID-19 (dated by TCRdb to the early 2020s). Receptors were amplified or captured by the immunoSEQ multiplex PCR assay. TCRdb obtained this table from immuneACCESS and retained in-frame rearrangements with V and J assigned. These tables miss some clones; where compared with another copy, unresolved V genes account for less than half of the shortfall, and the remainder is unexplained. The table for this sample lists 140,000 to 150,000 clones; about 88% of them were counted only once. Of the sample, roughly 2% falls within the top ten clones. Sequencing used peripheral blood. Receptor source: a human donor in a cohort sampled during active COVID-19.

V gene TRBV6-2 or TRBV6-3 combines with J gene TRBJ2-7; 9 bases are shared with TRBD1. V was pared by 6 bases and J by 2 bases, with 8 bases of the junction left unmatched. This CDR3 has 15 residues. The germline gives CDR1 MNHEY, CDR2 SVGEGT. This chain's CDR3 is CASSHKGTGTYEQYF. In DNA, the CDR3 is TGTGCCAGCAGCCACAAGGGGACAGGGACCTACGAGCAGTACTTC.

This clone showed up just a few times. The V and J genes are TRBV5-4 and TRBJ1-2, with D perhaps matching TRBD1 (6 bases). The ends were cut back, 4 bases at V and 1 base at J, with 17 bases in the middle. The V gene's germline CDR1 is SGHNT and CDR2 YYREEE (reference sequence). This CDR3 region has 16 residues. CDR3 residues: CASSRSGQSFNYGYTF. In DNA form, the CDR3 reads TGTGCCAGCAGCCGAAGCGGACAGAGTTTTAACTATGGCTACACCTTC.

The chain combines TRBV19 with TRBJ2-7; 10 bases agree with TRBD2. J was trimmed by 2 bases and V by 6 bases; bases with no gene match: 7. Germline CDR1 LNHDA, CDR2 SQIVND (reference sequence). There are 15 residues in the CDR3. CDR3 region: CASSLAGEGAYEQYF. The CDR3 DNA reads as TGTGCCAGTAGCCTAGCGGGAGAGGGGGCCTACGAGCAGTACTTC.

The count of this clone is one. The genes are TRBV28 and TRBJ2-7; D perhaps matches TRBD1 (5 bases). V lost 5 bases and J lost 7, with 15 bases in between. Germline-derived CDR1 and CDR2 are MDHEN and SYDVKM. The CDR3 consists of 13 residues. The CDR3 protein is CASSPRTLGEQYF. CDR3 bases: TGTGCCAGCAGTCCGAGGACATTGGGGGAGCAGTACTTC. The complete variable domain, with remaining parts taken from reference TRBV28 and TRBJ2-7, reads DVKVTQSSRYLVKRTGEKVFLECVQDMDHENMFWYRQDPGLGLRLIYFSYDVKMKEKGDIPEGYSVSREKKERFSLILESASTNQTSMYLCASSPRTLGEQYFGPGTRLTVT.

This chain's CDR3 is CASSLRRTSGRGNEQFF. CDR3 nucleotide sequence: TGTGCCAGCAGCTTGCGGAGGACTAGCGGGAGAGGCAATGAGCAGTTCTTC. This rearrangement joins TRBV7-2 to TRBJ2-1; TRBD2 matches at 13 bases. The germline V gene has CDR1 SGHTA and CDR2 FQGNSA. CDR3 length: 17 amino acids. The trim removed 3 bases at V and 6 bases at J, leaving 8 bases unmatched.

This CDR3 is CASSFYRGSAYNEQFF. The CDR3 DNA is TGTGCCAGCAGTTTTTACAGGGGATCGGCGTACAATGAGCAGTTCTTC. The rearrangement uses TRBV27 and TRBJ2-1, with 7 bases aligning to TRBD1. The J segment lost 4 bases and the V segment lost 3 bases, leaving 9 bases of the junction unmatched. This CDR3 is 16 amino acids long. Germline V gene lookup returns CDR1 MNHEY and CDR2 SMNVEV (reference sequence).